This note documents a single T cell receptor (beta chain) sequence. Its specificity is unknown. Sequencing used immunoSEQ multiplex PCR; TCRdb keeps in-frame clones, though not all of them. Of over 950 clones listed, around 40% are singletons. This specimen comes from a study of T cell therapy after organ transplantation. Across the study: After therapy, patients were monitored for roughly 30 weeks. Most therapy products contained multiple CMV specificities restricted through one or more HLA alleles. Regarding the study as a whole: Low CD8+ T cell yield possibly reduced coverage, hiding nonresponder expansions.

A CMV peptide pool restimulated the therapy product for less than 5 hours before IFN-gamma secretion capture. This CDR3 region has 17 residues. Trimming pared 0 bases from V and 10 bases from J, leaving 19 bases between. CDR1 LGHNA and CDR2 YSLEER come from the germline V gene. Sequencing was carried out using cultured CD8+ T cells. This chain joins TRBV4-3 and TRBJ1-6; D remains unclear. The source is a human patient who had received a solid organ transplant and had CMV disease. The graft donor may be the source of some T cells. CDR3 nucleotide sequence: TGCGCCAGCAGCCAAGAATGGGGAGGCGGTTTCTGGTCACCCCTCCACTTT. Encoded protein: CASSQEWGGGFWSPLHF.